This T cell receptor beta chain was retrieved from a study of graft-versus-host responses after intestinal transplantation. TCRdb's table, derived via immunoSEQ multiplex PCR, lists solely in-frame clones and lacks some. This sample has about 78,000 clones, with around 87% found just once. The trim removed 5 bases at V and 2 bases at J, leaving 9 bases unmatched. This CDR3 has 15 residues. Looked up from germline, CDR1 is MDHEN and CDR2 is SYDVKM. About this clone itself: No antigen is known for it.

The origin of this receptor is a human donor who was the organ donor for an intestinal transplant. The chain links TRBV28 to TRBJ2-7, with 7 nucleotides matching TRBD1. Sequencing used unstimulated CD8+ T cells sorted from spleen or lymph node cells, obtained before transplant. The CDR3 nucleotides are TGTGCCAGCAGTCCAATCGACAGGGCTCCCTACGAGCAGTACTTC. Protein product: CASSPIDRAPYEQYF.